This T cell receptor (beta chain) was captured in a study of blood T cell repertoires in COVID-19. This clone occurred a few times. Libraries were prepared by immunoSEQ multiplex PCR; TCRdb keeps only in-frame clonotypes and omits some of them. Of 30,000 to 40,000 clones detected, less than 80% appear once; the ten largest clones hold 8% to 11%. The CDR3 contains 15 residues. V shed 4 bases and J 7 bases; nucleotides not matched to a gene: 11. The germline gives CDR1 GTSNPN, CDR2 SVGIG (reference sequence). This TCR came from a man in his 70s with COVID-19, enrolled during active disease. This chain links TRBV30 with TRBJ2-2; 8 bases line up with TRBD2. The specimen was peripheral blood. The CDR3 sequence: CAWKALTGGRGELFF. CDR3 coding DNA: TGTGCCTGGAAGGCGTTAACGGGGGGGCGCGGGGAGCTGTTTTTT.